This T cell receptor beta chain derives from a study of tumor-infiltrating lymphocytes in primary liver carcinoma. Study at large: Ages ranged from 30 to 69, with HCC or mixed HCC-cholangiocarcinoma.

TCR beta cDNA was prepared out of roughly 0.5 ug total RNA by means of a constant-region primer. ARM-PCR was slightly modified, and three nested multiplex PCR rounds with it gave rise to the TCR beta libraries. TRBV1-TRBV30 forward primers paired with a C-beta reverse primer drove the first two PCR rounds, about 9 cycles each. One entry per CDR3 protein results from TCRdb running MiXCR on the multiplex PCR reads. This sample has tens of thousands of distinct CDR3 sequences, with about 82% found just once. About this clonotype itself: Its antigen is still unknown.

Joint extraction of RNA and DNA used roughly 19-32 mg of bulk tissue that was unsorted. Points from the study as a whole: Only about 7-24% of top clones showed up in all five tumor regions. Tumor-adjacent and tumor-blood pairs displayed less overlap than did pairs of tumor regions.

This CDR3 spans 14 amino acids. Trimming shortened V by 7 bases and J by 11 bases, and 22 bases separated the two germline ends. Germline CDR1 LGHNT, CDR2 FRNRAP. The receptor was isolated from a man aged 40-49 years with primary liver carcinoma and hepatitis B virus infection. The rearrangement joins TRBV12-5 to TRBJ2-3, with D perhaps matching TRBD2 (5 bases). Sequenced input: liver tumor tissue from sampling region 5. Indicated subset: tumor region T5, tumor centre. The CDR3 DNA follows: TGTGCTAGTGCCGACCAACTAGGAATGCATATGCAGTATTTT. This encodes CASADQLGMHMQYF.